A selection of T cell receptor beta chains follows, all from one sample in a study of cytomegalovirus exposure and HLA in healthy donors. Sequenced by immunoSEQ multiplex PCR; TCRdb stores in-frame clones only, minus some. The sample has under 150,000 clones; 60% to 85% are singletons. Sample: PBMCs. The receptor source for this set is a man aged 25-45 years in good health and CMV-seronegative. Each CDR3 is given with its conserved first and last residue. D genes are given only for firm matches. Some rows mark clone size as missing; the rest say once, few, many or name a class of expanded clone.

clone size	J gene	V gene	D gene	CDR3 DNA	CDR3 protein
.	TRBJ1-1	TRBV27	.	TGTGCCAGCAGCCTCGACAGTTACACTGAAGCTTTCTTT	CASSLDSYTEAFF
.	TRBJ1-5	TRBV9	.	TGTGCCAGCAGCAAAACAGGGAATCAGCCCCAGCATTTT	CASSKTGNQPQHF
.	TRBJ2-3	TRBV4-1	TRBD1	TGCGCCAGCAGCCGATTGGGACAGTCCACAGATACGCAGTATTTT	CASSRLGQSTDTQYF
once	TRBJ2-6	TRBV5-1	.	TGCGCCAGCAGCTTGGGGCAGATCTCTGGGGCCAACGTCCTGACTTTC	CASSLGQISGANVLTF
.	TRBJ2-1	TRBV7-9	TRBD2	TGTGCCAGCAGTCACGGGGGGGCTATCAATGAGCAGTTCTTC	CASSHGGAINEQFF
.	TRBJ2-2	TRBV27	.	TGTGCCAGCAGTCCGGGAGTCTCCCCCGGGGAGCTGTTTTTT	CASSPGVSPGELFF
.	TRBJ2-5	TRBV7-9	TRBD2	TGTGCCAGCAGCTCGGGACTAGAGGAGACCCAGTACTTC	CASSSGLEETQYF
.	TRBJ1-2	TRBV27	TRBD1	TGTGCCAGCAGTCCAAGGACAGGGTTGAACTATGGCTACACCTTC	CASSPRTGLNYGYTF
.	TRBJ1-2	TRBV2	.	TGTGCCAGCAGGATCGGGACTGACAGCAACTATGGCTACACCTTC	CASRIGTDSNYGYTF
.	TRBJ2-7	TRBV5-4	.	TGTGCCAGCAGCTATCCCGGACAATACGAGCAGTACTTC	CASSYPGQYEQYF
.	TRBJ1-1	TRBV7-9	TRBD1	TGTGCCAGCAGCCAACGGGACAGCAAAGGGCGGAACACTGAAGCTTTCTTT	CASSQRDSKGRNTEAFF
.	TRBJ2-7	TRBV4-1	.	TGCGCCAGCAGCCAAGATCTGGCGGTCCGTTCCTACGAGCAGTACTTC	CASSQDLAVRSYEQYF
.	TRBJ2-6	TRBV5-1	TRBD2	TGCGCCAGCAGCGCCGGACCGGGAGGCCCCGTCTCTGGGGCCAACGTCCTGACTTTC	CASSAGPGGPVSGANVLTF
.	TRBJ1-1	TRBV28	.	TGTGCCAGCACTAAGTACACTGAAGCTTTCTTT	CASTKYTEAFF
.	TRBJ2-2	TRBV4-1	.	TGCGCCAGCAGCCAAGACCCTCCCGGGGGGCTGAACACCGGGGAGCTGTTTTTT	CASSQDPPGGLNTGELFF
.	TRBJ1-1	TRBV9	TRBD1	TGTGCCAGCACCGGCGACAGGGAGAACACTGAAGCTTTCTTT	CASTGDRENTEAFF
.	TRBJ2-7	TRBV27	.	TGTGCCAGCAGTCCCCTCCTCGGTGACGAGCAGTACTTC	CASSPLLGDEQYF
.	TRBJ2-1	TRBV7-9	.	TGTGCCAGCAGCCCGGCGGCTCCGAGCTCCTACAATGAGCAGTTCTTC	CASSPAAPSSYNEQFF
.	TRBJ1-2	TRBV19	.	TGTGCCAGTAGTGCGGCAGGGGCCTTTAACTATGGCTACACCTTC	CASSAAGAFNYGYTF